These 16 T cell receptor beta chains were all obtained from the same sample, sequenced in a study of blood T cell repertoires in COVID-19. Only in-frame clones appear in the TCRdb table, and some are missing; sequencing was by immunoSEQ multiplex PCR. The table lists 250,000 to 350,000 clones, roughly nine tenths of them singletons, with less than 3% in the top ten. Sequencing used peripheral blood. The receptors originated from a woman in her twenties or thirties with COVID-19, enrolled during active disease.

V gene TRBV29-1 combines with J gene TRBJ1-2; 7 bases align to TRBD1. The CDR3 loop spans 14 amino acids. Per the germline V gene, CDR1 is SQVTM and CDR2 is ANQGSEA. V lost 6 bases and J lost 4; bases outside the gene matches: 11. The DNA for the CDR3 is TGCAGCGTCGCCCAGGGGGTGCTCGGCTATGGCTACACCTTC. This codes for CSVAQGVLGYGYTF.

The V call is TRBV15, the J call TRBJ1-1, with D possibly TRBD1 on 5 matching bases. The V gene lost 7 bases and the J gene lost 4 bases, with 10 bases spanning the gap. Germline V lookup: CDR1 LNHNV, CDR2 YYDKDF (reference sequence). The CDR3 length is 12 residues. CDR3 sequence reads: CATNGGGTEAFF. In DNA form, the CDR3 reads TGTGCCACCAACGGGGGTGGCACTGAAGCTTTCTTT.

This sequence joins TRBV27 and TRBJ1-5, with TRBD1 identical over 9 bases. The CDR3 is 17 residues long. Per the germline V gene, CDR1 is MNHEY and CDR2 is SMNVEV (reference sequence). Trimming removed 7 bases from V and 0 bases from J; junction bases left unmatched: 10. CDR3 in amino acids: CASNLTGGAYSNQPQHF. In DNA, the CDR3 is TGTGCCAGCAACCTAACAGGGGGCGCCTATAGCAATCAGCCCCAGCATTTT.

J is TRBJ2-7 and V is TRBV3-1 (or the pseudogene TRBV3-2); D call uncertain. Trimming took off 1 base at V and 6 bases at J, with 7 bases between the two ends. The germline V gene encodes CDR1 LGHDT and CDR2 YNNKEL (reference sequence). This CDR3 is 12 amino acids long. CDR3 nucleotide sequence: TGTGCCAGCAGCCAAGCAGTTTCCGAGCAGTACTTC. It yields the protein CASSQAVSEQYF.

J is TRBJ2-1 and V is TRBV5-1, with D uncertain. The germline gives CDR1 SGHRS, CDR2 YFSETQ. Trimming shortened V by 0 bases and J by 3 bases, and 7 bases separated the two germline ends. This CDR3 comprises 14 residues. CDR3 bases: TGCGCCAGCAGCTTGGCGTCAGACTACAATGAGCAGTTCTTC. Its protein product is CASSLASDYNEQFF. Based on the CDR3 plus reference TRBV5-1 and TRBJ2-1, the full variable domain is KAGVTQTPRYLIKTRGQQVTLSCSPISGHRSVSWYQQTPGQGLQFLFEYFSETQRNKGNFPGRFSGRQFSNSRSEMNVSTLELGDSALYLCASSLASDYNEQFFGPGTRLTVL.

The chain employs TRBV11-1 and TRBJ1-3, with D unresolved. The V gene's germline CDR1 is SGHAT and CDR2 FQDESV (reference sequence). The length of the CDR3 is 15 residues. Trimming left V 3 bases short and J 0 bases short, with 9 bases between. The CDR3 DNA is TGTGCCAGCAGCTTGGTGGCAAACTCTGGAAACACCATATATTTT. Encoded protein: CASSLVANSGNTIYF.

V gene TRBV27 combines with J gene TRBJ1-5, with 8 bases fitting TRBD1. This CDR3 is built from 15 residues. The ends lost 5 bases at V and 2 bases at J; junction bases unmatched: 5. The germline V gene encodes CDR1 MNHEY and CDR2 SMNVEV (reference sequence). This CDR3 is CASSPDRGGNQPQHF. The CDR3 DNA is TGTGCCAGCAGTCCAGACAGGGGCGGCAATCAGCCCCAGCATTTT.

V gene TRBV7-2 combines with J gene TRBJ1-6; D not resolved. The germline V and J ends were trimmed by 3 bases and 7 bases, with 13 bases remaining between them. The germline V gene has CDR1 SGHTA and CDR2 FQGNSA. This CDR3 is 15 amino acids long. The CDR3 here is CASSLVGSGNSPLHF. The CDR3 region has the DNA TGTGCCAGCAGCTTGGTGGGATCGGGGAATTCACCCCTCCACTTT.

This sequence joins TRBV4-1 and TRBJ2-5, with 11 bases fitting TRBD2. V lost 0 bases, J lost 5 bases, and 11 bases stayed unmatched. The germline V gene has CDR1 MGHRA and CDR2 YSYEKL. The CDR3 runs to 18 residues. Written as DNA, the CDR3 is TGCGCCAGCAGCCAAGATCGAGAGGGTAGCGGGAGGGAGGAGACCCAGTACTTC. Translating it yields CASSQDREGSGREETQYF.

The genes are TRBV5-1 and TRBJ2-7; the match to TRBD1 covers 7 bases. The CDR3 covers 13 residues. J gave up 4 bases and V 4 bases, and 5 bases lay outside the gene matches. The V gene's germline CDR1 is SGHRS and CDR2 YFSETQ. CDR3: CASSAGTAYEQYF. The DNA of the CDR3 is TGCGCCAGCAGCGCTGGGACAGCATACGAGCAGTACTTC.

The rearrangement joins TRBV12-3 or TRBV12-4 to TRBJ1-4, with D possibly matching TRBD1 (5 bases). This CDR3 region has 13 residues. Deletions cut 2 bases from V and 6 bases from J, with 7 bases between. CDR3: CASSLRGDEKLFF. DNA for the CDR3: TGTGCCAGCAGTTTAAGGGGCGATGAAAAACTGTTTTTT.

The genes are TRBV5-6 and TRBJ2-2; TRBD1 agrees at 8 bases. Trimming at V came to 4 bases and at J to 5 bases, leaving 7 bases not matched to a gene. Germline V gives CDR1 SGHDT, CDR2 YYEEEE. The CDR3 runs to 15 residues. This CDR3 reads CASSPDRGGTGELFF. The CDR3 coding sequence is TGTGCCAGCAGCCCCGACAGGGGTGGAACCGGGGAGCTGTTTTTT.

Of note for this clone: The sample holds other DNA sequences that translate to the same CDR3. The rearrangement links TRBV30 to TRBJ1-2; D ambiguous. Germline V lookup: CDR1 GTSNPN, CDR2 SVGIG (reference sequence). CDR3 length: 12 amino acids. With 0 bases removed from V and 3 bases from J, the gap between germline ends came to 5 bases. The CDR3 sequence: CAWSVRDYGYTF. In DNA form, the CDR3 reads TGTGCCTGGAGTGTGAGAGACTATGGCTACACCTTC.

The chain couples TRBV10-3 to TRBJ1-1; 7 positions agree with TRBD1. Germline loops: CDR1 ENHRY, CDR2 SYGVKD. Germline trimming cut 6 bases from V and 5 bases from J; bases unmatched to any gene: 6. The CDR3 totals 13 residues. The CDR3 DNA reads TGTGCCATCAGAGTCGGGACAGAGACTGAAGCTTTCTTT. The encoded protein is CAIRVGTETEAFF.

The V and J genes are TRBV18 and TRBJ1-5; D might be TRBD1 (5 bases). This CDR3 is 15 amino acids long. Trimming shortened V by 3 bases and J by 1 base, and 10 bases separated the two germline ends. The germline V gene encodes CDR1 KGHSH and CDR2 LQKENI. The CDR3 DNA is TGTGCCAGCTCACCGGGAGGGGAGAGCAATCAGCCCCAGCATTTT. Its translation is CASSPGGESNQPQHF.

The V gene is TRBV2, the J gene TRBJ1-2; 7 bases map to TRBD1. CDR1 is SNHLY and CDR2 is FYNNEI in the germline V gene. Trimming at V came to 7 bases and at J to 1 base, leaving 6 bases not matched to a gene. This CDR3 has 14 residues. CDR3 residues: CASTWDSVNYGYTF. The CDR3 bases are TGTGCCAGCACCTGGGACAGTGTTAACTATGGCTACACCTTC. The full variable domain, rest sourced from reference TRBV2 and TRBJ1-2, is EPEVTQTPSHQVTQMGQEVILRCVPISNHLYFYWYRQILGQKVEFLVSFYNNEISEKSEIFDDQFSVERPDGSNFTLKIRSTKLEDSAMYFCASTWDSVNYGYTFGSGTRLTVV.